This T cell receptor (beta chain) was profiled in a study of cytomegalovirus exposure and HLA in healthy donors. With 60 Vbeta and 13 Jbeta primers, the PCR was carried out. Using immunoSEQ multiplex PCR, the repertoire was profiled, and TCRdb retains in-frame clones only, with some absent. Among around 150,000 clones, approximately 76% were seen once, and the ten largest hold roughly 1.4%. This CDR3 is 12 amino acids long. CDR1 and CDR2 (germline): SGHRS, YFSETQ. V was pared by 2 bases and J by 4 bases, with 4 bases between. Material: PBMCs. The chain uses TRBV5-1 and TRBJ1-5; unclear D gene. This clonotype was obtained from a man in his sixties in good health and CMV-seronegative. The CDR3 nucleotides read TGCGCCAGCAGCTTCCGTAATCAGCCCCAGCATTTT. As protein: CASSFRNQPQHF.